This T cell receptor (beta chain) was identified during a study of cytomegalovirus exposure and HLA in healthy donors. General study points: Analysis was performed later, and it showed HLA-associated TCR beta chains to be more clonally expanded than equally common others.

A word on this clone: The antigen remains unidentified.

CDR1 is SGHTA, CDR2 FQGNSA, per germline. The ends were cut back, 5 bases at V and 3 bases at J, with 10 bases in the middle. The CDR3 length is 13 residues. PCR employed 60 Vbeta and 13 Jbeta primers. Measured with immunoSEQ multiplex PCR; TCRdb has only the in-frame clones, and not every one. The table includes around 200,000 clones, approximately 79% detected once. This chain joins TRBV7-2 and TRBJ1-1; perhaps TRBD1 as D (6 bases). Sequenced input: PBMCs. This TCR was recovered from a woman aged 25 to 39 in good health and CMV-seropositive. The CDR3 here is CASSPRQDTEAFF. CDR3 in DNA: TGTGCCAGCAGCCCCCGACAGGACACTGAAGCTTTCTTT.